These 30 T cell receptor beta chains were all obtained from the same sample, sequenced in a study of OX40 agonist ivuxolimab in advanced cancers. The library relied on the immunoSEQ multiplex PCR assay. TCRdb carries this immuneACCESS record with in-frame sequences only. Its versions omit some clonotypes, under half of them owing to an unresolved V gene in the studies checked, with the rest unexplained. The table for this sample lists 90,000 to 100,000 clones; approximately 86% of them were counted only once. 3.5% to 4% of the sample is held by the ten biggest clonotypes. This specimen consisted of CD4+ or CD8+ T cells sorted from blood, obtained in a trial of the OX40 agonist ivuxolimab. These receptors were taken from an adult with an advanced solid tumor such as melanoma, head and neck, liver or kidney cancer.

The V and J genes are TRBV28 and TRBJ2-1; TRBD2 matches 13 bases. V lost 6 bases to trimming and J lost 8 bases; unmatched junction nucleotides: 7. The CDR3 consists of 15 residues. CDR1 is MDHEN, CDR2 SYDVKM, per germline. CDR3 nucleotides: TGTGCCAGCAGGCGTGGGACTAGCGGGAATGATGAGCAGTTCTTC. As protein: CASRRGTSGNDEQFF.

Ten or more counts support this clone. This chain connects TRBV2 to TRBJ2-7; TRBD2 matches at 11 bases. The CDR3 runs 17 residues. Trimming at V came to 1 base and at J to 3 bases, leaving 8 bases not matched to a gene. CDR1 is SNHLY and CDR2 is FYNNEI in the germline V gene. The CDR3 reads CASSEGLAGGQGYEQYF. The CDR3 coding sequence is TGTGCCAGCAGTGAAGGGCTAGCGGGAGGACAGGGCTACGAGCAGTACTTC.

The V and J genes are TRBV7-9 and TRBJ2-5; no definite D call. The CDR3 runs 9 residues. The germline V and J ends were trimmed by 10 bases and 1 base, with 1 base remaining between them. Germline V gene sequence: CDR1 SEHNR, CDR2 FQNEAQ (reference sequence). DNA of the CDR3: TGTGCCACCCAAGAGACCCAGTACTTC. As protein: CATQETQYF. Complete variable domain (other parts from reference TRBV7-9 and TRBJ2-5): DTGVSQNPRHKITKRGQNVTFRCDPISEHNRLYWYRQTLGQGPEFLTYFQNEAQLEKSRLLSDRFSAERPKGSFSTLEIQRTEQGDSAMYLCATQETQYFGPGTRLLVL.

The chain recombines TRBV5-1 with TRBJ2-1, with 12 bases matching TRBD2. The CDR3 is 14 amino acids. Germline V gene data show CDR1 as SGHRS and CDR2 as YFSETQ. The V and J ends lost 0 bases and 10 bases, in that order; junction bases with no gene match: 2. The chain's CDR3 is CASSLGLAGGEQFF. CDR3 nucleotide sequence: TGCGCCAGCAGCTTGGGGCTAGCGGGAGGGGAGCAGTTCTTC.

This clone was detected a few times. The chain combines TRBV19 with TRBJ1-2; D is uncertain. Germline V gene lookup returns CDR1 LNHDA and CDR2 SQIVND (reference sequence). CDR3 size: 15 residues. V was shortened by 2 bases and J by 3 bases, with 13 bases between the two germline ends. The CDR3 reads CASSIKSSSYYGYTF. The CDR3 nucleotides read TGTGCCAGTAGTATAAAGAGCAGCAGCTACTATGGCTACACCTTC.

The genes are TRBV5-4 and TRBJ2-2, with TRBD2 matching 10 bases. The length of the CDR3 is 16 residues. V shed 0 bases and J 7 bases; nucleotides not matched to a gene: 6. Germline V gene lookup returns CDR1 SGHNT and CDR2 YYREEE (reference sequence). The CDR3 protein is CASSLGLAGANGELFF. CDR3 bases: TGTGCCAGCAGCTTGGGCCTAGCGGGAGCGAACGGGGAGCTGTTTTTT.

The rearrangement joins TRBV9 to TRBJ1-2; D is possibly TRBD1 (6 bases). The germline V and J ends were trimmed by 6 bases and 2 bases, with 11 bases remaining between them. Germline V CDR1 and CDR2: SGDLS, YYNGEE. The CDR3 spans 13 residues. CDR3 amino acids: CASTPTGNYGYTF. The CDR3 nucleotides read TGTGCCAGCACCCCGACAGGAAACTATGGCTACACCTTC.

This clone was counted a few times. The chain couples TRBV10-3 to TRBJ1-5; 7 positions match TRBD1. The CDR3 has 15 amino acids. The V and J ends lost 10 bases and 2 bases, in that order; junction bases with no gene match: 11. Germline V gene data show CDR1 as ENHRY and CDR2 as SYGVKD. This chain's CDR3 is CATRNRDSRNQPQHF. CDR3 bases: TGTGCCACCAGGAACCGGGACAGCCGCAATCAGCCCCAGCATTTT.

The rearrangement links TRBV9 to TRBJ2-5; D unclear. This CDR3 comprises 14 residues. CDR1 SGDLS and CDR2 YYNGEE come from the germline V gene. Trimming cost V 4 bases and J 4 bases, with 14 bases left between them. This chain's CDR3 is CASSTLLESETQYF. CDR3 bases: TGTGCCAGCAGCACTCTCTTAGAATCAGAGACCCAGTACTTC.

The chain combines TRBV4-1 with TRBJ2-2, with D possibly being TRBD1 or TRBD2 (6 bases each). The CDR3 sequence is 16 residues long. V shed 4 bases and J shed 0 bases, with 12 bases lying between them. CDR1 and CDR2 (germline): MGHRA, YSYEKL. This CDR3 reads CASSRQEGPNTGELFF. CDR3 DNA: TGCGCCAGCAGCCGACAGGAGGGGCCGAACACCGGGGAGCTGTTTTTT.

The CDR3 here is CASSPSGRDTQYF. CDR3 nucleotide sequence: TGTGCCAGCAGCCCTTCGGGGCGGGATACGCAGTATTTT. This rearrangement joins TRBV11-2 to TRBJ2-3, with D possibly being TRBD1 or TRBD2 (5 bases each). Trimming shortened V by 5 bases and J by 6 bases, and 12 bases separated the two germline ends. Germline CDR1 SGHAT, CDR2 FQNNGV. The CDR3 length is 13 residues. Filled out from reference TRBV11-2 and TRBJ2-3, the complete variable domain reads EAGVAQSPRYKIIEKRQSVAFWCNPISGHATLYWYQQILGQGPKLLIQFQNNGVVDDSQLPKDRFSAERLKGVDSTLKIQPAKLEDSAVYLCASSPSGRDTQYFGPGTRLTVL.

V and J are TRBV5-1 and TRBJ2-5; D may be TRBD1 (5 bases). V was clipped by 0 bases and J by 5 bases, with 17 bases between them. The germline V gene has CDR1 SGHRS and CDR2 YFSETQ. CDR3 length equals 16 residues. Written as DNA, the CDR3 is TGCGCCAGCAGCTTGGTGCCAGGTGGTGCAGGGGAGACCCAGTACTTC. It codes for CASSLVPGGAGETQYF.

The V and J genes are TRBV6-6 and TRBJ2-7; 8 bases are a match to TRBD2. With 6 bases clipped from V and 0 bases from J, the junction kept 7 bases outside the gene matches. Germline CDR1 MNHNY, CDR2 SVGAGI (reference sequence). The CDR3 loop spans 15 amino acids. CDR3 sequence (DNA): TGTGCCAGCAGAAAACTAGCGGAGAGCTCCTACGAGCAGTACTTC. Protein product: CASRKLAESSYEQYF.

The chain combines TRBV30 with TRBJ2-7; 8 bases agree with TRBD1. The CDR3 spans 12 residues. Germline V lookup: CDR1 GTSNPN, CDR2 SVGIG (reference sequence). With 1 base clipped from V and 6 bases from J, the junction kept 2 bases outside the gene matches. The DNA of the CDR3 is TGTGCCTGGAGTGCGGGGACAGGCGAGCAGTACTTC. It codes for CAWSAGTGEQYF.

The gene calls are TRBV13 and TRBJ1-6; D possibly corresponds to TRBD1 (5 bases). Trimming removed 6 bases at V and 7 bases at J, with 22 bases between. Germline V gene lookup returns CDR1 PRHDT and CDR2 FYEKMQ (reference sequence). The CDR3 runs 17 residues. In nucleotides, the CDR3 is TGTGCCAGCAGAAGGTCCCGGGGACGGTCGAGGAATTCACCCCTCCACTTT. Translation: CASRRSRGRSRNSPLHF.

V gene TRBV5-6 combines with J gene TRBJ2-3, with no clear D. The CDR3 extends over 14 amino acids. The ends were cut back, 0 bases at V and 2 bases at J, with 7 bases in the middle. CDR1 is SGHDT and CDR2 is YYEEEE in the germline V gene. CDR3 nucleotide sequence: TGTGCCAGCAGCTTGGAAACGCTCACAGATACGCAGTATTTT. Translation: CASSLETLTDTQYF.

The rearrangement links TRBV27 to TRBJ1-6, with TRBD1 matching 7 bases. V dropped 6 bases and J dropped 7; count of bases not matched to a gene: 0. CDR1 is MNHEY, CDR2 SMNVEV, per germline (reference sequence). The CDR3 sequence is 12 residues long. DNA for the CDR3: TGTGCCAGCAGGACAGGGAATTCACCCCTCCACTTT. It specifies CASRTGNSPLHF.

This chain joins TRBV7-2 and TRBJ2-2, with D unclear. Germline-derived CDR1 and CDR2 are SGHTA and FQGNSA. Between the trimmed V and J ends, which lost 5 bases and 5 bases, there was a span of 9 bases. This CDR3 contains 13 residues. In DNA form, the CDR3 reads TGTGCCAGCAGCCCTCTAGGGACCGGGGAGCTGTTTTTT. Its protein is CASSPLGTGELFF.

V gene TRBV9 combines with J gene TRBJ2-7; D gene ambiguous. V lost 4 bases and J lost 1, with 12 bases in between. The germline V gene encodes CDR1 SGDLS and CDR2 YYNGEE. CDR3 length: 14 residues. CDR3 region: CASSSDDISYEQYF. CDR3 DNA: TGTGCCAGCAGCTCGGATGACATTTCCTACGAGCAGTACTTC.

The chain employs TRBV28 and TRBJ1-2; no clear D. V lost 11 bases to trimming and J lost 0 bases, with 16 bases between them. Looked up from germline, CDR1 is MDHEN and CDR2 is SYDVKM. This CDR3 has 14 amino acids. CDR3 loop: CACRAITTNYGYTF. The CDR3 DNA sequence: TGTGCCTGCCGGGCCATCACTACTAACTATGGCTACACCTTC.

The V call is TRBV7-6, the J call TRBJ2-1; 8 nucleotides match TRBD1. The trim removed 1 base at V and 7 bases at J, leaving 6 bases unmatched. CDR1 is SGHVS, CDR2 FNYEAQ, per germline. The CDR3 is 15 amino acids. CDR3: CASSLDGTGSNEQFF. The CDR3 DNA reads TGTGCCAGCAGCTTAGACGGGACAGGTAGTAATGAGCAGTTCTTC.

This CDR3 is CASRDRGNGEQYF. CDR3 in DNA: TGTGCCAGCCGGGACAGGGGGAACGGAGAGCAGTACTTC. The V and J genes are TRBV19 and TRBJ2-7, with 11 bases identical to TRBD1. V shed 9 bases, J shed 7 bases, and the junction held 8 bases outside the gene matches. The CDR3 has 13 residues. Per the germline V gene, CDR1 is LNHDA and CDR2 is SQIVND (reference sequence).

The genes are TRBV2 and TRBJ2-1, with 7 positions matching TRBD1. The CDR3 length is 14 residues. Germline V gene data show CDR1 as SNHLY and CDR2 as FYNNEI. J lost 2 bases, V lost 8 bases, and 6 bases had no gene match. CDR3: CASHLGQAYNEQFF. CDR3 sequence (DNA): TGTGCCAGCCACCTCGGACAGGCCTACAATGAGCAGTTCTTC.

This chain uses TRBV5-6 with TRBJ1-6; TRBD1 agrees at 8 bases. Germline CDR1 is SGHDT and CDR2 is YYEEEE. V dropped 0 bases and J dropped 4; count of bases not matched to a gene: 9. The CDR3 covers 18 residues. In nucleotides, the CDR3 is TGTGCCAGCAGCTTGGAGACAGGGGCCTCCGAATATAATTCACCCCTCCACTTT. It codes for CASSLETGASEYNSPLHF.

The genes are TRBV7-9 and TRBJ2-1; D may be TRBD1 (5 bases). Germline values: CDR1 SEHNR, CDR2 FQNEAQ (reference sequence). The CDR3 runs 16 residues. Trimming took off 3 bases at V and 1 base at J, with 13 bases between the two ends. CDR3 in amino acids: CASSFRQSPSYNEQFF. The DNA of the CDR3 is TGTGCCAGCAGCTTTCGACAGTCCCCTTCCTACAATGAGCAGTTCTTC.

The chain combines TRBV7-9 with TRBJ2-7; unclear D gene. Trimming removed 1 base at V and 4 bases at J, with 5 bases between. CDR3 length: 12 amino acids. Germline lookup yields CDR1 SEHNR and CDR2 FQNEAQ (reference sequence). The CDR3 bases are TGTGCCAGCAGCTTAGGGGTGTACGAGCAGTACTTC. Its translation is CASSLGVYEQYF.

The gene calls are TRBV2 and TRBJ2-2, with D possibly called TRBD1 or TRBD2 (5 bases each). The germline gives CDR1 SNHLY, CDR2 FYNNEI. The CDR3 totals 13 residues. Deletions cut 7 bases from V and 2 bases from J, with 8 bases between. The CDR3 DNA sequence: TGTGCCAGCACCAGGGACAACACCGGGGAGCTGTTTTTT. Encoded protein: CASTRDNTGELFF.

CDR3 sequence (DNA): TGCGCCAGCAGCTTGGCTGGGACTAGCGATTACGAGCAGTACTTC. Protein product: CASSLAGTSDYEQYF. The chain employs TRBV5-1 and TRBJ2-7; 10 nucleotides align to TRBD2. Per the germline V gene, CDR1 is SGHRS and CDR2 is YFSETQ. The CDR3 is 15 amino acids. V was pared by 0 bases and J by 4 bases, with 4 bases of the junction left unmatched.

The rearrangement links TRBV25-1 to TRBJ2-7; D is unclear. Germline lookup yields CDR1 MGHDK and CDR2 SYGVNS. CDR3 length: 13 amino acids. V was shortened by 3 bases and J by 5 bases, with 11 bases between the two germline ends. The CDR3 DNA is TGTGCCAGCAGTGAGTCCGCCGGGCACGAGCAGTACTTC. Translating it yields CASSESAGHEQYF.

This chain connects TRBV10-1 to TRBJ2-7, with a weak D call TRBD1 (6 bases). The CDR3 is 13 residues long. Trimming took 5 bases from V and 1 from J, leaving 9 bases between them. Germline CDR1 and CDR2: WNHNN and SYGVQD (reference sequence). CDR3 sequence reads: CASSRGQSYEQYF. The CDR3 coding sequence is TGCGCCAGCAGTAGGGGACAATCCTACGAGCAGTACTTC.